This T cell receptor (beta chain) was observed in a study of regulatory T cells in long-lasting Graves disease. Study-wide results and limits: Persistent disease preferred TRBV28, TRBJ1-2 and TRBJ2-5; new disease, TRBV20-1 and TRBJ2-1. Persistent Graves' patients showed reduced TCR diversity versus newly diagnosed patients.

The CDR3 totals 14 residues. The V and J ends lost 2 bases and 2 bases respectively, with 10 bases between them. The V gene's germline CDR1 is MNHNS and CDR2 SASEGT. Time point in this sample: persistent/refractory GD, antithyroid drugs over 5 years with positive TRAb. The TCR library was made from RNA extracted from PBMCs. Investigators prepared the TCR beta libraries by applying iRepertoire HTBI primers and Arm-PCR of CDR3 regions. TCRdb processed the multiplex PCR reads anew with MiXCR; each CDR3 protein has one entry. The data show over 350,000 distinct CDR3 sequences, with roughly 20% seen just once and less than 25% held by the top ten. This clonotype has only a few counts. Antigen: not known.

The chain has TRBV6-1 and TRBJ2-7; TRBD1 is a possible D gene (6 bases). The sequence was collected from a female donor with Graves disease. This material consisted of peripheral blood mononuclear cells (PBMCs), taken when the disease was refractory, from a patient treated with antithyroid drugs. CDR3 in amino acids: CASSESHRAYEQYF. Written as DNA, the CDR3 is TGTGCCAGCAGTGAATCCCACAGGGCCTACGAGCAGTACTTC.